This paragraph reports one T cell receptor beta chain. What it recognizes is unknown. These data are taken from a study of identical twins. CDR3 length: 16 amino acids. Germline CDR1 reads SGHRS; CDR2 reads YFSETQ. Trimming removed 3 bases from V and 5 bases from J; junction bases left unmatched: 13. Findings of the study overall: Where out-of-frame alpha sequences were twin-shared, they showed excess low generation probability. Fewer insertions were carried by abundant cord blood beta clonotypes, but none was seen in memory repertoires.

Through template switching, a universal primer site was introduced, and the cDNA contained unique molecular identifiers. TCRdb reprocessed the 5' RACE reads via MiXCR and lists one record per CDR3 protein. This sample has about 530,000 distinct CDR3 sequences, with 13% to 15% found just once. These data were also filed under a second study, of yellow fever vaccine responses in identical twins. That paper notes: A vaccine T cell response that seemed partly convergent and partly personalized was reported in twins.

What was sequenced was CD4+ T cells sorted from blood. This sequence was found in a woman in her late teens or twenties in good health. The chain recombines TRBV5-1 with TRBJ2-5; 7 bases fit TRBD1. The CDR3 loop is CASSSNPGRGLETQYF. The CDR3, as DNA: TGCGCCAGCAGCTCAAACCCCGGTAGGGGGCTCGAGACCCAGTACTTC. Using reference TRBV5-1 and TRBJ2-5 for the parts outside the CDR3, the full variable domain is KAGVTQTPRYLIKTRGQQVTLSCSPISGHRSVSWYQQTPGQGLQFLFEYFSETQRNKGNFPGRFSGRQFSNSRSEMNVSTLELGDSALYLCASSSNPGRGLETQYFGPGTRLLVL.